One sample yielded the 21 T cell receptor beta chains listed below, sequenced in a study of blood T cell repertoires in COVID-19. Some clones are missing from TCRdb's copy, which holds only in-frame ones; the method was immunoSEQ multiplex PCR. The table lists around 230,000 clones, roughly 86% of them singletons. What was sequenced was PBMCs or T cells enriched from blood (not recorded which). These receptors were obtained from a woman in her forties with acute COVID-19.

This sequence joins TRBV29-1 and TRBJ2-1; D is ambiguous. The CDR3 runs to 14 residues. The germline gives CDR1 SQVTM, CDR2 ANQGSEA. The germline V and J ends were trimmed by 3 bases and 3 bases, with 12 bases remaining between them. The CDR3 sequence: CSVDRAPDYNEQFF. CDR3 DNA sequence: TGCAGCGTTGACAGAGCGCCAGACTACAATGAGCAGTTCTTC.

Written as DNA, the CDR3 is TGCGCCAGCAGCTTTACGGGGATGAACACTGAAGCTTTCTTT. Its protein product is CASSFTGMNTEAFF. The chain is built from TRBV5-1 and TRBJ1-1, with no clear D. Trimming shortened V by 2 bases and J by 0 bases, and 8 bases separated the two germline ends. CDR1 and CDR2 from the germline V gene are SGHRS and YFSETQ. The CDR3 runs to 14 residues.

This clone was detected only once. The V gene is TRBV30, the J gene TRBJ2-3; 10 bases are shared with TRBD2. Germline V gives CDR1 GTSNPN, CDR2 SVGIG (reference sequence). V lost 3 bases, J lost 4 bases, and 7 bases stayed unmatched. CDR3 size: 15 residues. CDR3 residues: CAWRAGTSVSDTQYF. The CDR3 DNA follows: TGTGCCTGGAGAGCCGGGACTAGCGTTTCAGATACGCAGTATTTT. The entire variable domain, with the rest obtained from reference TRBV30 and TRBJ2-3, is as follows: SQTIHQWPATLVQPVGSPLSLECTVEGTSNPNLYWYRQAAGRGLQLLFYSVGIGQISSEVPQNLSASRPQDRQFILSSKKLLLSDSGFYLCAWRAGTSVSDTQYFGPGTRLTVL.

The chain employs TRBV5-5 and TRBJ2-1, with D uncertain. This CDR3 spans 12 amino acids. Trimming shortened V by 4 bases and J by 4 bases, and 6 bases separated the two germline ends. Germline V CDR1 and CDR2: SGHKS, YYEKEE (reference sequence). CDR3 DNA: TGTGCCAGCAGCGGAGCGTACAATGAGCAGTTCTTC. This sequence encodes CASSGAYNEQFF.

The chain carries TRBV5-6 and TRBJ2-3; D is possibly TRBD2 (6 bases). Germline V lookup: CDR1 SGHDT, CDR2 YYEEEE. The CDR3 runs 14 residues. V shed 4 bases and J shed 6 bases, with 15 bases lying between them. The CDR3, as DNA: TGTGCCAGCAGCCCCAAGACTAGTTGGGATACGCAGTATTTT. This sequence encodes CASSPKTSWDTQYF.

The chain combines TRBV11-3 with TRBJ2-7; 10 bases match TRBD2. This CDR3 is 16 amino acids long. V shed 1 base and J 3 bases; nucleotides not matched to a gene: 6. Looked up from germline, CDR1 is SGHNT and CDR2 is YENEEA. CDR3 nucleotides: TGTGCCAGCAGCTTAGCAGGACTAGCGGCAAGCTACGAGCAGTACTTC. Its translation: CASSLAGLAASYEQYF.

The sample holds one count of this clone. The chain combines TRBV18 with TRBJ2-3; TRBD1 matches at 12 bases. Germline V lookup: CDR1 KGHSH, CDR2 LQKENI. Germline trimming cut 2 bases from V and 4 bases from J; bases unmatched to any gene: 4. The CDR3 covers 16 residues. The CDR3 DNA sequence: TGTGCCAGCTCACCAGGGGGACAGGGGGCCGCAGATACGCAGTATTTT. It specifies CASSPGGQGAADTQYF.

At least ten counts were recorded for this clone. This chain links TRBV5-8 with TRBJ2-7, with D hard to call. The CDR3 has 15 amino acids. Trimming shortened V by 0 bases and J by 2 bases, and 12 bases separated the two germline ends. Looked up from germline, CDR1 is SGHTS and CDR2 is YDEGEE. This CDR3 reads CASSLDGSTTYEQYF. CDR3 coding DNA: TGTGCCAGCAGCTTGGATGGCAGTACCACCTACGAGCAGTACTTC.

V and J are TRBV18 and TRBJ2-5, with 13 positions matching TRBD2. Looked up from germline, CDR1 is KGHSH and CDR2 is LQKENI. The CDR3 is made up of 20 amino acids. Trimming took 2 bases from V and 2 from J; bases not matched to a gene: 14. The CDR3 loop reads CASSPNRGTSGIVRQETQYF. Here the CDR3 DNA reads TGTGCCAGCTCACCAAACCGAGGGACTAGCGGGATAGTCAGGCAAGAGACCCAGTACTTC.

The chain is built from TRBV5-1 and TRBJ2-2, with 8 bases fitting TRBD1. J gave up 4 bases and V 3 bases, and 5 bases lay outside the gene matches. The germline V gene has CDR1 SGHRS and CDR2 YFSETQ. The CDR3 sequence is 15 residues long. CDR3 protein: CASSSRTGITGELFF. The CDR3 nucleotides are TGCGCCAGCAGCTCGCGGACAGGGATCACCGGGGAGCTGTTTTTT.

With respect to this clone: One end of the junction varies from germline; a read error may be responsible. The chain uses TRBV7-7 and TRBJ2-1; 8 bases line up with TRBD2. Germline V gives CDR1 SSHAT, CDR2 FNYEAQ (reference sequence). The CDR3 is made up of 12 amino acids. CDR3 sequence: CASSESGGEQFF. The CDR3 DNA is TGTGCTAGCAGCGAGAGCGGGGGTGAGCAGTTCTTC.

The CDR3 loop is CASSVRTAFGYTF. CDR3 nucleotides: TGCGCCAGCAGTGTGAGGACAGCTTTTGGCTACACCTTC. The chain joins TRBV10-1 to TRBJ1-2, with a tentative D call TRBD1 (6 bases). The germline V and J ends were trimmed by 4 bases and 7 bases, with 13 bases remaining between them. Germline loops: CDR1 WNHNN, CDR2 SYGVQD (reference sequence). The CDR3 is 13 amino acids.

This chain joins TRBV5-1 and TRBJ1-2, with a possible D match to TRBD1 (6 bases). Germline CDR1 is SGHRS and CDR2 is YFSETQ. V was pared by 3 bases and J by 3 bases, with 18 bases between. The CDR3 spans 16 residues. CDR3 DNA: TGCGCCAGCAGCTACACAGCTCGGGACACGGACTATGGCTACACCTTC. Translated: CASSYTARDTDYGYTF. The whole variable domain, filled in from reference TRBV5-1 and TRBJ1-2, reads KAGVTQTPRYLIKTRGQQVTLSCSPISGHRSVSWYQQTPGQGLQFLFEYFSETQRNKGNFPGRFSGRQFSNSRSEMNVSTLELGDSALYLCASSYTARDTDYGYTFGSGTRLTVV.

The V gene is TRBV19, the J gene TRBJ1-2, with 8 bases that match TRBD1. The CDR3 is made up of 14 amino acids. The germline CDR1 and CDR2 sequences are LNHDA and SQIVND (reference sequence). The junction had 8 bases not matched to a gene; V was cut back by 5 bases and J by 6 bases. CDR3 amino acids: CASSADRGGDGYTF. Here the CDR3 DNA reads TGTGCCAGTAGTGCTGACAGGGGTGGGGATGGCTACACCTTC.

The chain is built from TRBV14 and TRBJ2-7; D not resolved. The CDR3 is 13 amino acids. Per the germline V gene, CDR1 is SGHDN and CDR2 is FVKESK. V was trimmed by 0 bases and J by 3 bases, leaving 6 bases between them. CDR3 sequence: CASSQDFHYEQYF. The CDR3 region has the DNA TGTGCCAGCAGCCAAGATTTCCACTACGAGCAGTACTTC.

CDR3 sequence: CARSLFGGRPSSYNEQFF. The CDR3 coding sequence is TGTGCCAGAAGCTTGTTCGGCGGGAGACCGTCCTCCTACAATGAGCAGTTCTTC. The chain employs TRBV5-3 and TRBJ2-1, with TRBD2 matching 7 bases. TRBV5-3 is known as an ORF, though its function is uncertain. The CDR3 runs to 18 residues. Losses at the gene ends were 1 base for V and 0 bases for J; bases not matched to a gene: 10.

J is TRBJ1-5 and V is TRBV19; D is perhaps TRBD1 (5 bases). V was clipped by 5 bases and J by 6 bases, with 14 bases between them. CDR3 size: 14 residues. The germline V gene has CDR1 LNHDA and CDR2 SQIVND (reference sequence). CDR3 region: CASSPVGGLQPQHF. CDR3 in DNA: TGTGCCAGTAGTCCCGTCGGGGGACTTCAGCCCCAGCATTTT.

In DNA form, the CDR3 reads TGTGCCAGTAGTATCTCGGGGGGTGGAGGCACAGATACGCAGTATTTT. It encodes CASSISGGGGTDTQYF. The chain employs TRBV19 and TRBJ2-3, with TRBD2 matching over 7 bases. This CDR3 has 16 amino acids. Germline lookup yields CDR1 LNHDA and CDR2 SQIVND (reference sequence). The ends lost 3 bases at V and 1 base at J; junction bases unmatched: 7.

This sequence joins TRBV5-4 and TRBJ1-2; tentative D call: TRBD1 (6 bases). The length of the CDR3 is 13 residues. The V end was cut by 4 bases, the J end by 4 bases, with 11 bases between. Germline V gene data show CDR1 as SGHNT and CDR2 as YYREEE (reference sequence). The chain's CDR3 is CASSTKQGYGYTF. CDR3 nucleotides: TGTGCCAGCAGCACTAAACAGGGCTATGGCTACACCTTC.

The chain employs TRBV19 and TRBJ1-4; a possible D gene is TRBD1 (5 bases). The CDR3 loop spans 15 amino acids. The V gene lost 6 bases and the J gene lost 4 bases, with 15 bases spanning the gap. Germline V gene lookup returns CDR1 LNHDA and CDR2 SQIVND (reference sequence). The CDR3, as DNA: TGTGCCAGTAGCCTCGGGGGGGGTAATAATGAAAAACTGTTTTTT. This translates into CASSLGGGNNEKLFF.

The V and J genes are TRBV7-9 and TRBJ2-4; a possible D gene is TRBD1 (5 bases). This CDR3 region has 15 residues. Trimming took 5 bases from V and 0 from J, leaving 11 bases between them. Germline V gene sequence: CDR1 SEHNR, CDR2 FQNEAQ (reference sequence). As DNA, the CDR3 is TGTGCCAGCAGCGACCCGGACACAGCCAAAAACATTCAGTACTTC. Translating gives CASSDPDTAKNIQYF.